Sequencing of this T cell receptor beta chain was carried out in a study of T cell repertoires in cytomegalovirus infection. Overall study context: CMV epitopes in the study were HLA-C-restricted (recently identified) and HLA-B-restricted (well studied). Carrying CMV and the relevant HLA type showed in public TCR beta signatures.

Worth noting for this clonotype: Its antigen is still unknown.

Study-wide results and caveats: There were HLA-C-restricted CMV-specific TCR beta clonotypes dominating the ex vivo response. Based on cumulative public TCR beta family frequency, carriers of CMV plus the relevant HLA were identified.

TCRdb re-analysed the reads in MiXCR, keeping a single row per CDR3 protein. The sample consists of around 540,000 distinct CDR3 sequences, 30% to 35% of them appearing once. This sequence was found in a human donor in good health (CMV status not recorded). Some clones in this sample may be carry-over from other donors' samples. This specimen consisted of cultured PBMCs, obtained from culture after CMV antigen stimulation.

The CDR3 loop reads CATSRDPPSPGNTIYF. Here the CDR3 DNA reads TGTGCCACCAGCAGAGATCCCCCCAGTCCTGGAAACACCATATATTTT. The chain uses TRBV15 and TRBJ1-3; D gene unclear. There are 16 residues in the CDR3. CDR1 is LNHNV and CDR2 is YYDKDF in the germline V gene (reference sequence). Trimming took 0 bases from V and 2 from J, leaving 11 bases between them.